Sequencing of this T cell receptor beta chain was carried out in a study of vaccination and CD4 T cells after COVID-19. General study points: Reactive clone data from convalescent patients indicated a median of about 90% appearing only post-vaccination.

Treatment specified: approximately nine-day PBMC culture with coronavirus spike peptide pools or control peptides (ViraFEST assay). Unexposed donor CD4+ T cells predated the COVID-19 pandemic, collected 2011-2018. Peptide pools at 8.5 to 10 ug/ml, together with 10 IU/ml IL-2, were added to cultures of some 1.9 million PBMCs per well. This clonotype was picked up one time. Its antigen remains unidentified. At the Johns Hopkins FTIC core, DNA taken from cultured CD4+ T cells was sequenced by way of the Oncomine TCR Beta short-read assay. Extraction of genomic DNA was performed on cultured CD4+ T cells. TCRdb reprocessed the PCR reads via MiXCR and lists one record per CDR3 protein. The sample has fewer than 13,000 distinct CDR3 sequences, more than 35% seen once; the top ten hold roughly 15%. In germline, CDR1 is SNHLY, CDR2 FYNNEI. V lost 1 base, J lost 2 bases, and 4 bases lay in between. CDR3 size: 13 residues.

V usage is TRBV2 and J usage is TRBJ2-3, with D unresolved. Material for sequencing was CD4+ T cells from blood, cultured in vitro. The receptor was derived from a human donor in good health. The CDR3 nucleotides are TGTGCCAGCAGTGAAGGCCCCACAGATACGCAGTATTTT. This codes for CASSEGPTDTQYF.